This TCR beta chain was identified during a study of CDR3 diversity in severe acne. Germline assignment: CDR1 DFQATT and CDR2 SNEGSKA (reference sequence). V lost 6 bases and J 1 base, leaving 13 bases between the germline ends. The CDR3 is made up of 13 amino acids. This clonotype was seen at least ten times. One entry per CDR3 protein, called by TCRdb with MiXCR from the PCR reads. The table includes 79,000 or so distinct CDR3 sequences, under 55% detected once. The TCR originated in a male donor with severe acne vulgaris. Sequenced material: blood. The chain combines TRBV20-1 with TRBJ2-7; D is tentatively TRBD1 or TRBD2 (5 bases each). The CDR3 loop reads CSATQGESYEQYF. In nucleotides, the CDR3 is TGCAGTGCCACCCAGGGAGAATCCTACGAGCAGTACTTC.